The 21 T cell receptor beta chains presented below share a single source sample, sequenced in a study of CD8 T cells in Susac syndrome. When the RNA was reverse transcribed, random hexamers were used with an input of about 0.45 to 1 ug. TCRdb used MiXCR to reprocess the immunoSEQ multiplex PCR reads, holding one entry per CDR3 protein. The repertoire holds 200,000 or so distinct CDR3 sequences, with around 95% as singletons. The source material was CD4+ T cells from PBMCs. These receptors were obtained from a human donor with Susac syndrome.

The rearrangement links TRBV12-3 or TRBV12-4 to TRBJ2-7, with 9 bases lining up with TRBD1. The CDR3 covers 13 residues. The V and J ends lost 6 bases and 4 bases, in that order; junction bases with no gene match: 4. The CDR3 here is CASSTGGFYEQYF. The CDR3 bases are TGTGCCAGCAGCACAGGGGGCTTTTACGAGCAGTACTTC.

V gene TRBV12-3 or TRBV12-4 combines with J gene TRBJ1-5; TRBD1 might be the D (6 bases). The CDR3 consists of 15 residues. V dropped 11 bases and J dropped 4 bases, with 21 bases sitting between them. The CDR3 sequence: CAGTGKFISNQPQHF. The CDR3 DNA follows: TGTGCCGGCACAGGGAAGTTCATCAGTAATCAGCCCCAGCATTTT.

This clonotype occurred once. This chain joins TRBV5-4 and TRBJ2-3; D remains ambiguous. Germline-derived CDR1 and CDR2 are SGHNT and YYREEE (reference sequence). Deletions cut 0 bases from V and 6 bases from J, with 20 bases between. The CDR3 runs 17 residues. The CDR3 sequence: CASSLGSWGSVSDTQYF. The CDR3 region has the DNA TGTGCCAGCAGCTTGGGGTCGTGGGGAAGCGTTTCCGATACGCAGTATTTT. The complete variable domain, with remaining parts taken from reference TRBV5-4 and TRBJ2-3, reads ETGVTQSPTHLIKTRGQQVTLRCSSQSGHNTVSWYQQALGQGPQFIFQYYREEENGRGNFPPRFSGLQFPNYSSELNVNALELDDSALYLCASSLGSWGSVSDTQYFGPGTRLTVL.

The rearrangement uses TRBV29-1 and TRBJ1-1, with D unresolved. The V end was cut by 4 bases, the J end by 1 base, with 7 bases between. This CDR3 is 12 amino acids long. Looked up from germline, CDR1 is SQVTM and CDR2 is ANQGSEA. The CDR3 protein is CSVGWGNTEAFF. Here the CDR3 DNA reads TGCAGCGTTGGGTGGGGGAACACTGAAGCTTTCTTT.

The CDR3 coding sequence is TGCAGCGTTCGCCCGTCAGGACACGTGAACACTGAAGCTTTCTTT. Protein sequence: CSVRPSGHVNTEAFF. The gene calls are TRBV29-1 and TRBJ1-1; D is possibly TRBD1 (5 bases). V was clipped by 5 bases and J by 0 bases, with 16 bases between them. The germline V gene encodes CDR1 SQVTM and CDR2 ANQGSEA. The CDR3 covers 15 residues.

There are a few counts of this clonotype. The V and J genes are TRBV27 and TRBJ2-7; unclear D gene. The V end lost 3 bases, the J end lost 0 bases, and 6 bases lay between the germline ends. The germline CDR1 and CDR2 sequences are MNHEY and SMNVEV (reference sequence). The CDR3 is 13 amino acids. CDR3 in DNA: TGTGCCAGCAGTTTTGGGTTCTCCTACGAGCAGTACTTC. This translates into CASSFGFSYEQYF.

The CDR3 bases are TGTGCCAGCAGCGGGGGCGGGGATAGAAACAATGAGCAGTTCTTC. It specifies CASSGGGDRNNEQFF. V usage is TRBV9 and J usage is TRBJ2-1; possible D gene TRBD2, 6 bases. V was pared by 3 bases and J by 5 bases, with 15 bases between. Germline values: CDR1 SGDLS, CDR2 YYNGEE. The CDR3 spans 15 residues.

J is TRBJ1-2 and V is TRBV10-3; 8 bases are shared with TRBD1. V lost 10 bases, J lost 1 base, and 8 bases stayed unmatched. This CDR3 has 14 residues. Germline-derived CDR1 and CDR2 are ENHRY and SYGVKD. This chain's CDR3 is CATFPGQGNYGYTF. The CDR3 region has the DNA TGTGCCACCTTTCCCGGACAGGGTAACTATGGCTACACCTTC.

The V gene is TRBV27, the J gene TRBJ1-5; TRBD1 is a possible D gene (5 bases). The length of the CDR3 is 15 residues. Between the trimmed V and J ends, which lost 7 bases and 6 bases, there was a span of 19 bases. Germline CDR1 MNHEY, CDR2 SMNVEV (reference sequence). CDR3 amino acids: CASTDYRWVGQPQHF. CDR3 DNA sequence: TGTGCCAGCACCGACTACAGGTGGGTTGGTCAGCCCCAGCATTTT.

The V call is TRBV20-1, the J call TRBJ2-5; D is ambiguous. CDR3 length: 15 amino acids. Germline V gene lookup returns CDR1 DFQATT and CDR2 SNEGSKA (reference sequence). V lost 0 bases, J lost 1 base, and 12 bases lay in between. This CDR3 reads CSARDRRIAQETQYF. The CDR3 DNA reads TGCAGTGCTAGAGATCGGAGAATCGCCCAAGAGACCCAGTACTTC.

J is TRBJ2-1 and V is TRBV11-1; D may be TRBD1 (6 bases). This CDR3 has 15 amino acids. V was shortened by 5 bases and J by 7 bases, with 18 bases between the two germline ends. Germline CDR1 is SGHAT and CDR2 is FQDESV (reference sequence). DNA for the CDR3: TGTGCCAGCAGCATAGGGGGATTTTGGGGGAATGAGCAGTTCTTC. This sequence encodes CASSIGGFWGNEQFF.

This chain joins TRBV18 and TRBJ1-2, with 7 nucleotides matching TRBD1. V lost 1 base and J lost 1; bases outside the gene matches: 6. Looked up from germline, CDR1 is KGHSH and CDR2 is LQKENI. The CDR3 consists of 16 residues. The CDR3 nucleotides read TGTGCCAGCTCACCACGAGGACAGGCCGATAACTATGGCTACACCTTC. Translated: CASSPRGQADNYGYTF.

The V gene is TRBV24-1, the J gene TRBJ2-1; TRBD2 agrees at 8 bases. V gave up 5 bases and J gave up 0 bases; unmatched junction bases: 8. Germline V gene data show CDR1 as KGHDR and CDR2 as SFDVKD. The CDR3 is 17 residues long. DNA for the CDR3: TGTGCCACCAGTGGGCGGGGGGCTGATAGCTCCTACAATGAGCAGTTCTTC. Protein: CATSGRGADSSYNEQFF.

This rearrangement joins TRBV30 to TRBJ2-2; D is uncertain. Germline assignment: CDR1 GTSNPN and CDR2 SVGIG (reference sequence). V lost 0 bases and J 8 bases, leaving 10 bases between the germline ends. The CDR3 runs to 13 residues. The DNA of the CDR3 is TGTGCCTGGAGTGTTTTGGGGTCTGGGGAGCTGTTTTTT. Translating gives CAWSVLGSGELFF.

V is TRBV30 and J is TRBJ1-5; no clear D gene. Between the trimmed V and J ends, which lost 2 bases and 5 bases, there was a span of 10 bases. The germline CDR1 and CDR2 sequences are GTSNPN and SVGIG (reference sequence). The CDR3 is made up of 13 amino acids. The CDR3 protein is CAWSRGSDQPQHF. The CDR3 coding sequence is TGTGCCTGGAGTAGAGGGTCCGATCAGCCCCAGCATTTT.

V usage is TRBV14 and J usage is TRBJ2-5; 7 bases match TRBD2. The germline gives CDR1 SGHDN, CDR2 FVKESK. Trimming cost V 5 bases and J 0 bases; bases outside gene matches: 3. This CDR3 has 14 residues. CDR3 sequence reads: CASSWGGHQETQYF. In nucleotides, the CDR3 is TGTGCCAGCAGCTGGGGGGGACACCAAGAGACCCAGTACTTC.

The chain combines TRBV30 with TRBJ1-2; D perhaps matches TRBD1 (5 bases). Germline CDR1 is GTSNPN and CDR2 is SVGIG (reference sequence). V was clipped by 3 bases and J by 5 bases, with 10 bases between them. The length of the CDR3 is 12 residues. For the CDR3, the DNA is TGTGCCTGGAGCGCCAGGGATTATGGCTACACCTTC. Protein product: CAWSARDYGYTF.

The chain employs TRBV20-1 and TRBJ2-3; 8 nucleotides align to TRBD2. Trimming cost V 3 bases and J 1 base; bases outside gene matches: 0. This CDR3 comprises 13 residues. Germline assignment: CDR1 DFQATT and CDR2 SNEGSKA (reference sequence). In DNA, the CDR3 is TGCAGTGCTAGTAGCGGGGGCACAGATACGCAGTATTTT. It specifies CSASSGGTDTQYF.

The chain couples TRBV5-4 to TRBJ2-7; 10 positions agree with TRBD2. Looked up from germline, CDR1 is SGHNT and CDR2 is YYREEE (reference sequence). V trimming: 4 bases; J trimming: 2 bases; junction bases outside the gene matches: 9. This CDR3 has 16 residues. This CDR3 reads CASSPRLAGGPYEQYF. CDR3 in DNA: TGTGCCAGCAGCCCCCGACTAGCGGGCGGCCCCTACGAGCAGTACTTC.

The chain recombines TRBV10-3 with TRBJ2-5; no reliable D call. With 0 bases removed from V and 3 bases from J, the gap between germline ends came to 17 bases. CDR3 length: 17 residues. CDR1 and CDR2 from the germline V gene are ENHRY and SYGVKD. The CDR3 region is CAISESGLEVGKETQYF. CDR3 bases: TGTGCCATCAGTGAGTCGGGATTAGAAGTTGGTAAAGAGACCCAGTACTTC.

A single count supports this clonotype. The chain is built from TRBV27 and TRBJ1-2, with TRBD1 as a possible D gene (5 bases). CDR3 size: 13 residues. Per germline, CDR1 MNHEY and CDR2 SMNVEV (reference sequence). The V end lost 6 bases, the J end lost 8 bases, and 16 bases lay between the germline ends. CDR3 sequence reads: CASSSPGVGGYTF. The CDR3 region has the DNA TGTGCCAGCAGCTCCCCGGGGGTTGGCGGCTACACCTTC.